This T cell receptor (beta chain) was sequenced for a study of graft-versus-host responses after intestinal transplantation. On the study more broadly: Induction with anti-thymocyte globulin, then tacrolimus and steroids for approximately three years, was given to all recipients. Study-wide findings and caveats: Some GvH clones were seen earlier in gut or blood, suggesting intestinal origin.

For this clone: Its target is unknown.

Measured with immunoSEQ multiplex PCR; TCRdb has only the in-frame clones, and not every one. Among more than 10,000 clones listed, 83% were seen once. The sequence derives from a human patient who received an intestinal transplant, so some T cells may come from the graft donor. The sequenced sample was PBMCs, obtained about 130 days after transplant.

This CDR3 reads CASHGPTSPLHF. Written as DNA, the CDR3 is TGTGCCAGCCACGGACCAACCTCACCCCTCCACTTT. The rearrangement joins TRBV27 to TRBJ1-6; no clear D gene. Germline V CDR1 and CDR2: MNHEY, SMNVEV (reference sequence). Trimming removed 8 bases from V and 10 bases from J, with 12 bases in between. This CDR3 has 12 residues.